This is a list of T cell receptor beta chains from one sample in a study of T cell responses to AZD1222 COVID-19 vaccine. TCRdb's copy holds only in-frame clones and misses some; the assay was immunoSEQ multiplex PCR. Of about 130,000 clones listed, approximately 90% are singletons. Sequencing used peripheral blood, obtained 28 days after the second AZD1222 dose. Receptors were obtained from an adult who received the AZD1222 COVID-19 vaccine. Both conserved end residues are trimmed from each CDR3.

V gene	CDR3 protein
TRBV4-2	ASSQDGRGRDTEAF
TRBV12-5	ASGFPSRTLAANTGELF
TRBV9	ASSVGVRVDGYT
TRBV28	ASSFINEKLF
TRBV7-9	ASSLERGQGFNQPQH
TRBV3-1/TRBV3-2	ASSVTSGRAGTDTQY
TRBV2	ASSDPGQGLYEQY
TRBV5-4	ASSGNQGANRPETQY
TRBV19	ASSIEGAYTGELF
TRBV5-5	ASSLRTAEDEKLF
TRBV14	ASSQGRGGSPLH
TRBV27	ASSPSLAGSYEQY
TRBV19	ASSISEGRGGRVTEAF
TRBV12-3/TRBV12-4	ASSLRSYEQY
TRBV4-1	ASSSIQRISSYEQY
TRBV19	ARIRTSGGGDTQY
TRBV29-1	SVRTGNGYT
TRBV3-1/TRBV3-2	ASGTPYEQY
TRBV10-3	AISDRQGAREQY
TRBV9	ASSVVAGEVQY
TRBV5-1	ASSLRIGINEKLF
TRBV27	ASSLGLGQPQH
TRBV5-6	ASSLWIEGTGSYEQY
TRBV6-2/TRBV6-3	ASSYWDPSSYNEQF
TRBV27	ASSEYASGMGQPQH